This T cell receptor (beta chain) originates from a study of post-analysis software for immune sequencing data. Overall study: Secondary progressive, relapsing-remitting and progressive-relapsing multiple sclerosis were among the included disease courses.

General study points: About five TRBV segments, including TRBV5-6, TRBV5-1 and TRBV20-1, were more frequent in patients than controls. There was significantly lower normalized Chao1 diversity in multiple sclerosis patients than in controls.

Between the trimmed V and J ends, which lost 3 bases and 1 base, there was a span of 6 bases. CDR1 and CDR2 (germline): SQVTM, ANQGSEA. The CDR3 has 12 residues. Unique-molecular-identifier-tagged TCR beta cDNA libraries were used. Out of roughly 0.85 to 11 million T cells, a few hundred thousand cDNA molecules were generated. TCRdb re-called the PCR reads with MiXCR, one entry per CDR3 protein. Of about 150,000 distinct CDR3 sequences in the sample, 30% were seen once. Worth noting for this clonotype: Its antigen is still unknown.

The origin of this receptor is a girl aged 5 to 17 with multiple sclerosis. Sequences were obtained from blood. The chain links TRBV29-1 to TRBJ1-2; D uncertain. The CDR3 nucleotides are TGCAGCGTTGAGAAGGGTAACTATGGCTACACCTTC. Translation: CSVEKGNYGYTF.